What follows are 7 T cell receptor beta chains derived from one specimen sequenced in a study of blood T cells in healthy people across ages. A sample-barcoded 5' primer and a J-beta primer mix were used in a second PCR of about 7 to 12 cycles. TCRdb reanalysed the 5' RACE reads using MiXCR and keeps one entry per CDR3 protein. The table lists 760,000 or so distinct CDR3 sequences, around 25% of them singletons. These data are also associated with another study on T cells of mothers and their children.

The sample was blood. All receptors derive from a boy younger than 18 in good health.

This clonotype was counted between two and nine times. This chain uses TRBV28 with TRBJ2-5; TRBD2 might be the D (5 bases). Trimming took 7 bases from V and 4 from J, leaving 19 bases between them. The CDR3 sequence is 15 residues long. The germline V gene encodes CDR1 MDHEN and CDR2 SYDVKM. CDR3 residues: CASNHATSSGETQYF. The CDR3 region has the DNA TGTGCCAGCAACCACGCCACTAGTTCAGGAGAGACCCAGTACTTC.

The V and J genes are TRBV15 and TRBJ1-1, with a weak D call TRBD1 (6 bases). V lost 5 bases and J 3 bases, leaving 22 bases between the germline ends. CDR1 is LNHNV, CDR2 YYDKDF, per germline (reference sequence). This CDR3 comprises 17 residues. The CDR3 sequence: CATSRESIGGSDTEAFF. The CDR3 DNA reads as TGTGCCACCAGCCGCGAGTCTATAGGGGGGAGCGACACTGAAGCTTTCTTT.

This clonotype came up a few times. The V and J genes are TRBV7-9 and TRBJ1-5; a possible D gene is TRBD1 (6 bases). Trimming took 5 bases from V and 2 from J, leaving 10 bases between them. The CDR3 runs to 14 residues. Germline-derived CDR1 and CDR2 are SEHNR and FQNEAQ (reference sequence). CDR3 in amino acids: CASSEGGGNQPQHF. CDR3 nucleotide sequence: TGTGCCAGCAGCGAGGGGGGGGGCAATCAGCCCCAGCATTTT. Supplemented by reference TRBV7-9 and TRBJ1-5, the full variable domain reads DTGVSQNPRHKITKRGQNVTFRCDPISEHNRLYWYRQTLGQGPEFLTYFQNEAQLEKSRLLSDRFSAERPKGSFSTLEIQRTEQGDSAMYLCASSEGGGNQPQHFGDGTRLSIL.

The chain couples TRBV2 to TRBJ1-2; TRBD1 matches at 8 bases. This CDR3 spans 13 amino acids. Germline V CDR1 and CDR2: SNHLY, FYNNEI. Unmatched junction bases numbered 7, after V lost 6 bases and J lost 7 bases. CDR3 in amino acids: CASREQGGFGYTF. CDR3 in DNA: TGTGCCAGCAGAGAACAGGGGGGCTTTGGCTACACCTTC. The entire variable domain, with the rest obtained from reference TRBV2 and TRBJ1-2, is as follows: EPEVTQTPSHQVTQMGQEVILRCVPISNHLYFYWYRQILGQKVEFLVSFYNNEISEKSEIFDDQFSVERPDGSNFTLKIRSTKLEDSAMYFCASREQGGFGYTFGSGTRLTVV.

This sequence joins TRBV7-2 and TRBJ2-1; 8 nucleotides agree with TRBD2. Germline lookup yields CDR1 SGHTA and CDR2 FQGNSA. The CDR3 covers 16 residues. V dropped 2 bases and J dropped 9; count of bases not matched to a gene: 12. For the CDR3, the DNA is TGTGCCAGCAGCTTAAAGTCCGGGGGGGGCCAGGGTGAGCAGTTCTTC. This codes for CASSLKSGGGQGEQFF.

There are a few counts of this clonotype. V and J are TRBV3-1 and TRBJ2-5, with TRBD2 matching 9 bases. Germline lookup yields CDR1 LGHDT and CDR2 YNNKEL (reference sequence). The CDR3 has 17 residues. J was trimmed by 2 bases and V by 0 bases; bases with no gene match: 7. The CDR3 nucleotides are TGTGCCAGCAGCCAAGATCGCGGGGGGGACGGACAAGAGACCCAGTACTTC. Translation: CASSQDRGGDGQETQYF.

The V gene is TRBV7-2, the J gene TRBJ1-2, with 7 bases aligning to TRBD1. Trimming removed 5 bases from V and 8 bases from J; junction bases left unmatched: 14. CDR3 length equals 15 residues. Germline CDR1 SGHTA, CDR2 FQGNSA. For the CDR3, the DNA is TGTGCCAGCAGCGCCTTCACAGGGGTATCGGGCGGCTACACCTTC. It yields the protein CASSAFTGVSGGYTF. Together with reference TRBV7-2 and TRBJ1-2, the CDR3 gives the full variable domain: GAGVSQSPSNKVTEKGKDVELRCDPISGHTALYWYRQSLGQGLEFLIYFQGNSAPDKSGLPSDRFSAERTGGSVSTLTIQRTQQEDSAVYLCASSAFTGVSGGYTFGSGTRLTVV.